This T cell receptor beta chain originates from a study of blood T cells in healthy people across ages (dated by TCRdb to about 2015). About the study as a whole: Template switching captured roughly one uniquely barcoded TCR beta cDNA molecule per two T cells in model experiments. Using the same blood draw, the study looked at two additional independent replicas of 1 million unique cDNA reads for two donors, one aged 18 to 30 and the other aged 80 or older. Donors were grouped into four age groups: young (average 16 years), middle-aged (39), aged (around 60) and long-lived (82). To avoid experimental bias, donors of different ages were spread randomly across the sequencing lanes. Age-related changes in TCR beta repertoire diversity were measured in the study by deep sequencing normalized with unique cDNA molecular identifiers. Here is what the overall study found, with its caveats: Observed TCR beta diversity per million T cells fell roughly linearly with age, and a significant reduction was already apparent by age around 40. Conclusive comparison of naive and antigen-experienced compartments was prevented by the profiling of bulk unsorted PBMCs. The CMV infection status of donors was not known, potentially confounding age-related changes in expanded clonotypes. The percentage of naive T cells measured by flow cytometry correlated strongly with observed TCR beta diversity. Total diversity estimates from one million sequenced T cells were considered lower bounds and underestimates. Compared with the aged group, the long-lived group had more naive CD4+ T cells, fewer expanded clones and increased TCR diversity, suggesting age selection.

The donors were roughly 40 Caucasian individuals from Russia, aged 6 to 90 years, who were systemically healthy. Around 10 milliliters of peripheral blood were collected from each donor into EDTA-treated Vacutainer tubes. Ficoll-Paque density-gradient centrifugation was used to isolate PBMCs, with at least 7 million per sample. Trizol reagent was used to extract total RNA from the PBMCs, yielding at least 5 micrograms per sample. Naive CD45RAhigh/CD27high T cell percentages were measured by flow cytometry on a PBMC aliquot from every donor. The library came from 5' RACE. Sequenced on an Illumina HiSeq 2500. A second PCR of about 6 to 11 cycles was performed with a sample-barcoded 5' primer and a J-beta primer mix. A template-switch 5' adaptor carrying 12 random nucleotides introduced a unique molecular identifier onto each TCR beta cDNA molecule. Each sample yielded at least 3 million CDR3-containing paired-end reads. All of the RNA was converted into first-strand cDNA using the Mint cDNA synthesis kit, with a TRBC-specific oligonucleotide serving as the primer. After uracil-DNA glycosylase treatment, a first 18-cycle PCR used universal primers M1SS and BC2_uni_R on all cDNA. The original methods were these. Normalization of each sample was performed by random selection of 1 million high-quality reads, each carrying a distinct molecular identifier. Reads with shared molecular identifiers were discarded instead of being binned into consensus sequences. MiTCR, with a Q25 quality threshold and the strictest error-elimination algorithm, was used for CDR3 identification, clonotype clustering and error correction. A nonparametric unseen species model with Euler transformation was used to estimate a lower bound on total TCR beta diversity. The public reads were reanalyzed by TCRdb: fastp trimming at Q25, MiXCR alignment, in-frame beta chains only. Rows are unified per CDR3 protein, each entry keeping the most common DNA and genes. TCRdb's processing, not the authors', yielded these V and J calls. This sample is represented by more than 650,000 distinct CDR3 sequences; around half of them were singletons. The biggest ten clones account for about 42% of the sample.

The germline V gene (reference sequence) supplies CDR1 MNHNY and CDR2 SVGAGI. V lost 5 bases and J lost 8 bases; the stretch between them is 10 bases long. The cysteine opens and the phenylalanine closes a CDR3 of 12 amino acids. CDR3 DNA is the only sequence kept; it has 36 bases, read in frame from the first base. With regard to this clonotype: Its antigen has not been determined. Base qualities are not recorded, but no much larger clone differs from it by a single base.

The V and J genes are TRBV6-6 and TRBJ2-1, with no reliable assignment of the D segment. Sequenced input: blood. The source is an elderly man in good health. The DNA is TGTGCCAGCAGTCCCGGCTCGGATGAGCAGTTCTTC. Its protein reads: CASSPGSDEQFF.